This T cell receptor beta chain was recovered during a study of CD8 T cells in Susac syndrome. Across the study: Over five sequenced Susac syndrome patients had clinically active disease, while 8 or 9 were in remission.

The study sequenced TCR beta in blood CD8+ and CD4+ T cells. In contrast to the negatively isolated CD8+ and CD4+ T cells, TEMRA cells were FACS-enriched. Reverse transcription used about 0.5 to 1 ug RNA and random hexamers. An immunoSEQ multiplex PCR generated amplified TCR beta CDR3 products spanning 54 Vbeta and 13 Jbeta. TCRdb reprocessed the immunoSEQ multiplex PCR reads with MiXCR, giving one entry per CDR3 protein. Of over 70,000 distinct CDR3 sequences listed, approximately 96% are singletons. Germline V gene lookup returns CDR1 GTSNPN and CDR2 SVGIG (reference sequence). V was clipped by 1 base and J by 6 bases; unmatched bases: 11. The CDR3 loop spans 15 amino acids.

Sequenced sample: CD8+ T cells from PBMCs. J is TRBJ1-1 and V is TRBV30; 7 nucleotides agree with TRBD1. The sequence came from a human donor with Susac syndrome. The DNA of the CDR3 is TGTGCCTGGAGTGCAGGGAAGACAGGGATCTCTGAAGCTTTCTTT. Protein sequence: CAWSAGKTGISEAFF.